The subject of this entry is one T cell receptor beta chain. The data were produced by immunoSEQ multiplex PCR, yet TCRdb's version contains in-frame clones alone and is incomplete. The data contain under 3,500 clones, about 85% of them singletons. This record comes from a study of blood T cell repertoires in COVID-19. Study as a whole: T cells, B-cell-depleted T cells, or PBMCs supplied cDNA or gDNA.

The germline gives CDR1 LGHNA, CDR2 YNFKEQ. This CDR3 comprises 17 residues. The V and J ends lost 0 bases and 5 bases respectively, with 14 bases between them. This TCR was recovered from a human donor in a cohort sampled during active COVID-19. Sample: peripheral blood. The chain combines TRBV4-2 with TRBJ1-6; tentative D call: TRBD1 (5 bases). The CDR3 loop is CASSQEGGGVDNSPLHF. DNA for the CDR3: TGTGCCAGCAGCCAAGAGGGAGGAGGGGTAGATAATTCACCCCTCCACTTT.